The 32 T cell receptor beta chains below come from one sample, sequenced in a study of low-dose radiotherapy and immunotherapy resistance in tumors. The time point is: after trial treatment. The treatment: LDRT plus nivolumab, ipilimumab, low-dose cyclophosphamide and aspirin (RACIN trial). Priming of first-strand cDNA relied on TRAV- and TRBV-specific primers (covering alpha and beta chains). TCR amplification used roughly 20 PCR cycles, a constant-region primer and a V-primer adapter. TCRdb recomputed calls from the reads with MiXCR, one row per CDR3 protein. The data contain approximately 42,000 distinct CDR3 sequences, less than 30% of them singletons. Sequencing was performed on PBMCs, taken after low-dose radiotherapy plus immunotherapy. Receptor source: a male donor with prostate cancer.

This clonotype was observed many times. The chain has TRBV12-2 and TRBJ2-7; the listed D gene, TRBD1, was not tested against the DNA. TRBV12-2 is described as a pseudogene. The CDR3 is 12 residues long. Here the CDR3 reads CASRSGGCEQYF. CDR3 nucleotide sequence: TGTGCAAGTCGCTCCGGGGGGTGCGAGCAGTACTTC.

This clonotype has a count of ten or more. This chain joins TRBV27 and TRBJ2-3; possibly TRBD1 or TRBD2 for D (5 bases each). V was clipped by 5 bases and J by 5 bases, with 20 bases between them. The CDR3 is 16 residues long. Per germline, CDR1 MNHEY and CDR2 SMNVEV (reference sequence). DNA for the CDR3: TGTGCCAGCAGTGAAGGAGTAAGGGGAGATAGAGATACGCAGTATTTT. Its protein product is CASSEGVRGDRDTQYF.

Only one count was recorded for this clonotype. V usage is TRBV28 and J usage is TRBJ1-1; maybe TRBD1 (6 bases). Looked up from germline, CDR1 is MDHEN and CDR2 is SYDVKM. V was clipped by 3 bases and J by 3 bases, with 23 bases between them. The CDR3 runs 18 residues. CDR3 bases: TGTGCCAGCAGTTTCTCCCCCGGCTTAGGGGGATTTGACACTGAAGCTTTCTTT. It codes for CASSFSPGLGGFDTEAFF.

This clonotype was found many times. The J gene is TRBJ2-2, the V gene TRBV20-1; 11 nucleotides align to TRBD2. The CDR3 runs 16 residues. The V and J ends lost 1 base and 4 bases, in that order; junction bases with no gene match: 5. Germline CDR1 and CDR2: DFQATT and SNEGSKA (reference sequence). The CDR3 sequence: CSARARTSGPTGELFF. CDR3 coding DNA: TGCAGTGCTAGAGCCCGGACTAGCGGGCCCACCGGGGAGCTGTTTTTT.

This clonotype showed up many times. The chain combines TRBV25-1 with TRBJ1-5, with 10 bases fitting TRBD1. Germline CDR1 is MGHDK and CDR2 is SYGVNS. V shed 6 bases, J shed 6 bases, and the junction held 8 bases outside the gene matches. The CDR3 runs to 15 residues. This chain's CDR3 is CASSPPGQGLQPQHF. For the CDR3, the DNA is TGTGCCAGCAGCCCTCCGGGACAGGGGCTTCAGCCCCAGCATTTT.

The chain uses TRBV2 and TRBJ2-1; D might be TRBD1 (6 bases). CDR3 length: 13 residues. The germline V and J ends were trimmed by 9 bases and 5 bases, with 14 bases remaining between them. Germline loops: CDR1 SNHLY, CDR2 FYNNEI. CDR3 sequence (DNA): TGTGCCAGGGCCGACAGGTCCGACAATGAGCAGTTCTTC. Its protein is CARADRSDNEQFF.

This clonotype was counted at least ten times. The chain recombines TRBV28 with TRBJ1-1; a weak D match, TRBD1 (5 bases). The CDR3 loop spans 14 amino acids. Germline V lookup: CDR1 MDHEN, CDR2 SYDVKM. V lost 6 bases to trimming and J lost 11 bases, with 22 bases between them. The CDR3 DNA reads as TGTGCCAGCAGCCAAAACCGTGAGGGGCCTTGGGCTTTCTTT. It specifies CASSQNREGPWAFF. Using reference TRBV28 and TRBJ1-1 for the parts outside the CDR3, the full variable domain is DVKVTQSSRYLVKRTGEKVFLECVQDMDHENMFWYRQDPGLGLRLIYFSYDVKMKEKGDIPEGYSVSREKKERFSLILESASTNQTSMYLCASSQNREGPWAFFGQGTRLTVV.

Note on this clonotype: This could be a read error, since a much larger clone is one nucleotide away. The chain combines TRBV21-1 with TRBJ2-7; TRBD1, the table's D call, was not compared with the DNA. TRBV21-1 is recorded as a pseudogene. The CDR3 is made up of 16 amino acids. The CDR3 sequence: CASSKDWRTRPPEQYF. The CDR3 DNA reads as TGTGCCAGCAGCAAAGACTGGCGGACCCGACCCCCGGAGCAGTACTTC.

In its sample, this clonotype was seen many times. The V and J genes are TRBV20-1 and TRBJ2-5, with D possibly matching TRBD2 (6 bases). Germline V lookup: CDR1 DFQATT, CDR2 SNEGSKA (reference sequence). Trimming pared 0 bases from V and 4 bases from J, leaving 18 bases between. CDR3 length: 16 residues. CDR3 residues: CSARDNGRGSTETQYF. CDR3 nucleotides: TGCAGTGCTAGAGATAACGGGAGAGGTTCGACAGAGACCCAGTACTTC.

This clonotype was detected ten times or more. The rearrangement joins TRBV4-1 to TRBJ2-2; TRBD2 might be the D (5 bases). The ends were cut back, 4 bases at V and 0 bases at J, with 15 bases in the middle. The CDR3 loop spans 17 amino acids. Germline V gene sequence: CDR1 MGHRA, CDR2 YSYEKL. CDR3 in amino acids: CASSPLGAEPNTGELFF. As DNA, the CDR3 is TGCGCCAGCAGCCCCCTAGGAGCGGAACCGAACACCGGGGAGCTGTTTTTT.

This clonotype was detected many times. A far larger clone is a single base away, which makes a read error likely. The chain links TRBV28 to TRBJ2-1, with 12 nucleotides matching TRBD1. The trim removed 6 bases at V and 10 bases at J, leaving 10 bases unmatched. Germline assignment: CDR1 MDHEN and CDR2 SYDVKM. The CDR3 covers 15 residues. For the CDR3, the DNA is TGTGCCAGCAGCCCCTCGGGACAGGGGGCTTACGAGCAGTTCTTC. Translation gives CASSPSGQGAYEQFF.

This clonotype has only a few counts. The gene calls are TRBV4-2 and TRBJ2-5, with 11 bases that match TRBD2. CDR1 and CDR2 (germline): LGHNA, YNFKEQ. V shed 2 bases and J 0 bases; nucleotides not matched to a gene: 5. This CDR3 contains 17 residues. CDR3 coding DNA: TGTGCCAGCAGCCAACCTGGGACTAGCGGTCACCAAGAGACCCAGTACTTC. It is translated as CASSQPGTSGHQETQYF.

This clonotype was counted many times. The DNA of the CDR3 is TGTGCCAGCAGCCCCAGAGTCGGTGGGGAGCTGTTTTTT. Its protein product is CASSPRVGGELFF. The chain combines TRBV7-8 with TRBJ2-2, with unresolved D. Trimming left V 5 bases short and J 8 bases short, with 12 bases between. The CDR3 runs to 13 residues. Germline loops: CDR1 SGHVS, CDR2 FQNEAQ.

This clonotype was found many times. CDR3 sequence: CSAPAEISYEQYF. Here the CDR3 DNA reads TGCAGTGCCCCCGCTGAAATTTCCTACGAGCAGTACTTC. The rearrangement joins TRBV20-1 to TRBJ2-7; the D is unclear. This CDR3 comprises 13 residues. Germline V gene lookup returns CDR1 DFQATT and CDR2 SNEGSKA (reference sequence). V dropped 6 bases and J dropped 1 base, with 13 bases sitting between them.

This clonotype was detected ten times or more. The CDR3 here is CASSAPFGLAGDEQYF. CDR3 DNA sequence: TGTGCCAGCAGCGCCCCTTTTGGACTAGCGGGAGACGAGCAGTACTTC. The chain joins TRBV7-9 to TRBJ2-7; 13 bases agree with TRBD2. Germline V lookup: CDR1 SEHNR, CDR2 FQNEAQ (reference sequence). The CDR3 is 16 amino acids. After removal of 5 bases from V and 5 bases from J, the junction contained 9 bases not matched to a gene. Variable domain in full (rest from reference TRBV7-9 and TRBJ2-7): DTGVSQNPRHKITKRGQNVTFRCDPISEHNRLYWYRQTLGQGPEFLTYFQNEAQLEKSRLLSDRFSAERPKGSFSTLEIQRTEQGDSAMYLCASSAPFGLAGDEQYFGPGTRLTVT.

This clonotype was recorded at least ten times. The chain links TRBV5-8 to TRBJ2-5; D remains unclear. Trimming shortened V by 1 base and J by 5 bases, and 15 bases separated the two germline ends. Germline V gene lookup returns CDR1 SGHTS and CDR2 YDEGEE. The length of the CDR3 is 15 residues. DNA for the CDR3: TGTGCCAGCAGCTTGTTGGATGTCCTCCGGGAGACCCAGTACTTC. Translated, it gives CASSLLDVLRETQYF.

This clonotype was seen many times. The chain carries TRBV14 and TRBJ1-4, with D maybe TRBD1 (5 bases). Trimming pared 3 bases from V and 8 bases from J, leaving 13 bases between. The CDR3 spans 14 residues. Looked up from germline, CDR1 is SGHDN and CDR2 is FVKESK. CDR3 region: CASSQRSWGEKLFF. CDR3 nucleotide sequence: TGTGCCAGCAGCCAGCGCAGTTGGGGGGAAAAACTGTTTTTT.

This rearrangement joins TRBV15 to TRBJ1-4; D is perhaps TRBD1 (5 bases). V gave up 3 bases and J gave up 5 bases, with 10 bases separating them. This CDR3 is 14 amino acids long. In germline, CDR1 is LNHNV, CDR2 YYDKDF (reference sequence). The CDR3: CATSSGHENEKLFF. The DNA for the CDR3 is TGTGCCACCAGCAGTGGACATGAAAATGAAAAACTGTTTTTT.

This clonotype was observed at least ten times. This chain connects TRBV6-2 or TRBV6-3 to TRBJ2-1; 7 bases map to TRBD2. This CDR3 is built from 15 residues. Germline values: CDR1 MNHEY, CDR2 SVGEGT. J lost 7 bases, V lost 2 bases, and 8 bases had no gene match. The CDR3 DNA follows: TGTGCCAGCAGTTACGTGGCGGGAGCGGGGAATGAGCAGTTCTTC. Its translation is CASSYVAGAGNEQFF.

For this clonotype: A much larger clone sits a single nucleotide away, making a read error possible. The genes are TRBV19 and TRBJ2-7; 8 bases line up with TRBD1. Germline V gene lookup returns CDR1 LNHDA and CDR2 SQIVND (reference sequence). The CDR3 consists of 14 residues. The CDR3 coding sequence is TGTGCCAGTAGTCTGCGGCAGGGGGCTTACGAGCTGTACTTC. Its protein product is CASSLRQGAYELYF.

Of note for this clonotype: Given a far larger clone just one base away, this is likely a sequencing read error. The final CDR3 position lacks the conserved phenylalanine or tryptophan, pointing to a likely read error. The rearrangement links TRBV5-5 to TRBJ2-7, with 7 bases fitting TRBD2. This CDR3 is built from 16 residues. Germline V lookup: CDR1 SGHKS, CDR2 YYEKEE (reference sequence). V lost 5 bases, J lost 2 bases, and 13 bases stayed unmatched. The CDR3 protein is CASSEIPASGPYEQYL. The CDR3 region has the DNA TGTGCCAGCAGTGAAATCCCCGCTAGCGGACCCTACGAGCAGTACCTC.

This clonotype was seen at least ten times. The genes are TRBV28 and TRBJ2-5; 9 positions match TRBD1. Germline V gives CDR1 MDHEN, CDR2 SYDVKM. The V gene end was trimmed by 7 bases and the J gene end by 0 bases; junction bases not matched to a gene: 12. CDR3 length: 17 residues. DNA for the CDR3: TGTGCCAGCAATTACAGGGGGCGTGGGGGGAACCAAGAGACCCAGTACTTC. Amino acids: CASNYRGRGGNQETQYF. Full variable domain (rest looked up from reference TRBV28 and TRBJ2-5): DVKVTQSSRYLVKRTGEKVFLECVQDMDHENMFWYRQDPGLGLRLIYFSYDVKMKEKGDIPEGYSVSREKKERFSLILESASTNQTSMYLCASNYRGRGGNQETQYFGPGTRLLVL.

This clonotype was found many times. This sequence joins TRBV4-1 and TRBJ2-3; 9 nucleotides align to TRBD2. Germline loops: CDR1 MGHRA, CDR2 YSYEKL. This CDR3 contains 17 residues. V was pared by 0 bases and J by 3 bases, with 7 bases of the junction left unmatched. The chain's CDR3 is CASSQEGVAGVTDTQYF. CDR3 nucleotides: TGCGCCAGCAGCCAAGAAGGGGTAGCGGGAGTAACAGATACGCAGTATTTT.

There are many counts of this clonotype. The chain has TRBV5-1 and TRBJ1-1; 7 nucleotides match TRBD1. The CDR3 is 16 residues long. The germline V gene has CDR1 SGHRS and CDR2 YFSETQ. The V gene end was trimmed by 2 bases and the J gene end by 4 bases; junction bases not matched to a gene: 11. CDR3 DNA: TGCGCCAGCAGCTTTGTACCGGGACAGACCTCCACTGAAGCTTTCTTT. Translating gives CASSFVPGQTSTEAFF.

There are many counts of this clonotype. This chain uses TRBV7-7 with TRBJ1-1; the D is unclear. V was cut by 5 bases and J by 5 bases, with 12 bases left in between. Germline V gives CDR1 SSHAT, CDR2 FNYEAQ (reference sequence). This CDR3 is 13 amino acids long. CDR3 region: CASSLGSGTEAFF. In DNA form, the CDR3 reads TGTGCCAGCAGCCTAGGGAGTGGGACTGAAGCTTTCTTT.

This clonotype was detected many times. V and J are TRBV4-2 and TRBJ1-1; no clear D. Trimming removed 0 bases from V and 5 bases from J, with 10 bases in between. CDR3 length: 14 residues. Germline V gene lookup returns CDR1 LGHNA and CDR2 YNFKEQ. DNA for the CDR3: TGTGCCAGCAGCCAAGAACGGGGAATAACTGAAGCTTTCTTT. It yields the protein CASSQERGITEAFF.

This clonotype was found many times. The J gene is TRBJ2-5, the V gene TRBV2; no reliable D call. Trimming stripped 0 bases from V and 2 bases from J, with 10 bases between. Germline lookup yields CDR1 SNHLY and CDR2 FYNNEI. The CDR3 sequence is 15 residues long. As DNA, the CDR3 is TGTGCCAGCAGTGAAGCGGGCACCCGACAAGAGACCCAGTACTTC. Encoded protein: CASSEAGTRQETQYF.

The chain carries TRBV12-3 or TRBV12-4 and TRBJ2-3; D ambiguous. With 6 bases removed from V and 4 bases from J, the gap between germline ends came to 5 bases. This CDR3 is 11 amino acids long. The CDR3, as DNA: TGTGCCAGCAGACTCGCAGATACGCAGTATTTT. Protein product: CASRLADTQYF.

The chain is built from TRBV13 and TRBJ2-1, with 8 bases identical to TRBD2. The ends lost 7 bases at V and 6 bases at J; junction bases unmatched: 11. Germline V lookup: CDR1 PRHDT, CDR2 FYEKMQ (reference sequence). The CDR3 is 15 residues long. In DNA, the CDR3 is TGTGCCAGCACCACCGGGACTAGGGCGTCCAATGAGCAGTTCTTC. This codes for CASTTGTRASNEQFF.

This clonotype was picked up a small number of times. The chain joins TRBV4-1 to TRBJ1-2, with D possibly TRBD1 on 6 matching bases. The V gene lost 0 bases and the J gene lost 7 bases, with 18 bases spanning the gap. The CDR3 sequence is 16 residues long. CDR1 MGHRA and CDR2 YSYEKL come from the germline V gene. CDR3: CASSQDKGDFGFGYTF. CDR3 coding DNA: TGCGCCAGCAGCCAAGATAAGGGGGACTTCGGGTTTGGCTACACCTTC.

The chain combines TRBV7-9 with TRBJ1-1; perhaps TRBD1 as D (6 bases). This CDR3 has 14 residues. Germline V gene data show CDR1 as SEHNR and CDR2 as FQNEAQ (reference sequence). V was cut by 7 bases and J by 5 bases, with 17 bases left in between. The CDR3 sequence: CASTTGTQKTEAFF. CDR3 coding DNA: TGTGCCAGCACAACCGGGACACAGAAGACTGAAGCTTTCTTT.

Ten or more counts support this clonotype. This chain uses TRBV5-6 with TRBJ2-7; 14 bases match TRBD2. The CDR3 contains 15 residues. The germline gives CDR1 SGHDT, CDR2 YYEEEE. V trimming: 4 bases; J trimming: 4 bases; junction bases outside the gene matches: 4. The CDR3 here is CASSNGLAGGYEQYF. The CDR3 DNA sequence: TGTGCCAGCAGCAATGGACTAGCGGGAGGTTACGAGCAGTACTTC.